This T cell receptor beta chain came from a study of cytomegalovirus exposure and HLA in healthy donors. Study conclusions and caveats: In a later analysis, at a false discovery rate of 0.05, over 15,000 TCR beta sequences were associated with HLA alleles. When a later analysis compared HLA-associated TCR beta chains with equally common others, the HLA-associated chains turned out to be more clonally expanded and to have lower generation probabilities. Reportedly, fewer N-insertions than the approximately 600-donor mean appeared in an Asian-associated ancestry cluster in a later analysis.

On this clone itself: The antigen remains unidentified.

PCR used 60 Vbeta primers and 13 Jbeta primers. Sequencing used immunoSEQ multiplex PCR; TCRdb keeps in-frame clones, though not all of them. The sample shows tens of thousands of clones, about 76% of them seen only once. Germline loops: CDR1 SGHTA, CDR2 FQGNSA. V lost 5 bases and J lost 2; bases outside the gene matches: 9. This CDR3 is built from 16 residues. This chain connects TRBV7-2 to TRBJ2-5; TRBD2 matches at 9 bases. The specimen was PBMCs. The TCR originated in a female donor in good health and CMV-seronegative. The CDR3 sequence is CASSSGLAGKQETQYF. The CDR3 DNA reads TGTGCCAGCAGCAGTGGGCTAGCGGGAAAACAAGAGACCCAGTACTTC.